Below are 31 T cell receptor beta chains sequenced from a single sample in a study of T cells in women clearing cervical HPV infection. Generated by immunoSEQ multiplex PCR, the TCRdb table keeps only in-frame clones and is missing some. The sample has tens of thousands of clones, and its top ten clones hold roughly 1.2%. Material for sequencing was blood buffy coat. The receptors originated from a woman aged 18-70 years with a cervical HPV16 infection that either progressed to CIN3+ or cleared (not recorded which).

CDR3 DNA (partial): TGTGCCAGCAGCACCAGGTATATCGACGAG. Translating gives CASSTRYIDE. The whole CDR3 sequence is CASSTRYIDEQYF. J is TRBJ2-7 and V is TRBV7-2; D is uncertain. The read falls 3 residues short of the CDR3 end, and the missing part is taken from the germline J gene. CDR1 SGHTA and CDR2 FQGNSA come from the germline V gene. There are 13 residues in the CDR3. The V and J ends lost 5 bases and 5 bases respectively, with 13 bases between them.

Concerning this clone itself: The read ends 3 residues before the CDR3 terminus; that terminus is restored from the germline J gene. The chain uses TRBV16 and TRBJ1-5; D uncertain. The CDR3 loop spans 12 amino acids. Germline CDR1 reads KGHSY; CDR2 reads FQNENV. Incomplete CDR3 DNA: TGTGCCAGCAGCCCGGGTGATGATCCC. Translated: CASSPGDDP. Given in full, the CDR3 is CASSPGDDPQHF.

Of note for this clone: The read terminates 3 residues before the CDR3 end, so the remaining end is supplied by the germline J gene. The gene calls are TRBV20-1 and TRBJ2-7; 16 bases match TRBD2. The CDR3 is 17 residues long. V dropped 6 bases and J dropped 4; count of bases not matched to a gene: 12. Germline V CDR1 and CDR2: DFQATT, SNEGSKA (reference sequence). The sequenced CDR3 bases are TGCAGTGCCCGTGTCGGGACTAGCGGGGGGGAACTATACGAG. Encoded protein: CSARVGTSGGELYE. The full-length CDR3 reads as CSARVGTSGGELYEQYF.

Note on this clone: Sequencing ends 3 residues short of the CDR3 end; the germline J gene provides the rest. This sequence joins TRBV28 and TRBJ2-1; D perhaps matches TRBD1 (7 bases). CDR3 length equals 15 residues. Germline CDR1 and CDR2: MDHEN and SYDVKM. Trimming stripped 6 bases from V and 2 bases from J, with 14 bases between. The CDR3 is CASRPGGGTYNEQFF. CDR3 DNA, as far as it was read: TGTGCCAGCAGGCCAGGGGGAGGAACCTACAATGAG.

For this clone: The read ends 3 residues shy of where the CDR3 ends; the end is completed using the germline J gene. J is TRBJ1-5 and V is TRBV19; D perhaps matches TRBD1 (6 bases). Germline V gene data show CDR1 as LNHDA and CDR2 as SQIVND (reference sequence). The CDR3 totals 15 residues. Trimming took off 7 bases at V and 4 bases at J, with 17 bases between the two ends. The CDR3 region is CASTPMGAPNQPQHF. CDR3 DNA, as far as it was read: TGTGCCAGTACCCCAATGGGGGCCCCGAATCAGCCC.

As for this clone: The CDR3 extends 3 residues past the end of the read, so its final part is completed from the germline J gene. This chain joins TRBV7-3 and TRBJ2-1, with D tentatively TRBD2 (7 bases). V was shortened by 5 bases and J by 6 bases, with 17 bases between the two germline ends. Germline lookup yields CDR1 SGHTA and CDR2 FQGTGA. This CDR3 region has 15 residues. The CDR3 loop reads CASSTGPAGANEQFF. Partial CDR3 DNA: TGTGCCAGCAGCACAGGACCCGCGGGGGCCAATGAG.

Concerning this clone itself: The sequence runs out 3 residues before the end of the CDR3; the remainder is reconstructed from the germline J gene. The chain employs TRBV29-1 and TRBJ1-2, with D unclear. This CDR3 region has 13 residues. The germline gives CDR1 SQVTM, CDR2 ANQGSEA. The CDR3 sequence: CSVRIAGWAGYTF. Incomplete CDR3 DNA: TGCAGCGTTCGGATCGCGGGGTGGGCCGGC.

Details on this clone: The read terminates 3 residues before the CDR3 end, so the remaining end is supplied by the germline J gene. This chain joins TRBV7-2 and TRBJ2-1, with 8 bases matching TRBD2. This CDR3 spans 15 amino acids. Unmatched junction bases numbered 5, after V lost 7 bases and J lost 0 bases. The germline CDR1 and CDR2 sequences are SGHTA and FQGNSA. The CDR3 region is CASKAGGSSYNEQFF. The sequenced part of the CDR3 DNA is TGTGCCAGCAAGGCGGGAGGAAGCTCCTACAATGAG.

Partial CDR3 DNA: TGTGCCAGCCGGCAGGGAGGAGATGGC. Protein: CASRQGGDG. The whole CDR3 region reads CASRQGGDGYTF. This chain joins TRBV5-4 and TRBJ1-2, with a possible D match to TRBD1 (5 bases). The read ends 3 residues early relative to the CDR3; the germline J gene fills the gap. Germline lookup yields CDR1 SGHNT and CDR2 YYREEE (reference sequence). This CDR3 is built from 12 residues. The V and J ends lost 7 bases and 6 bases respectively, with 13 bases between them.

As concerns this clone: At one end the junction does not follow the germline gene, possibly because of a read error. The DNA read from the CDR3 is TGTGCCAGCAGCTTGTCGGCAGGAAACACG. It encodes CASSLSAGNT. The full CDR3 protein is CASSLSAGNTIYF. V and J are TRBV7-2 and TRBJ1-3; D unclear. The CDR3 end is not reached by the read, which stops 3 residues before it; the germline J gene fills it in. CDR1 is SGHTA, CDR2 FQGNSA, per germline. This CDR3 contains 13 residues.

Concerning this clone itself: The read terminates 3 residues before the CDR3 end, so the remaining end is supplied by the germline J gene. The J gene is TRBJ1-2, the V gene TRBV11-2; D possibly corresponds to TRBD1 (5 bases). This CDR3 is 11 amino acids long. Per germline, CDR1 SGHAT and CDR2 FQNNGV. The V end lost 5 bases, the J end lost 5 bases, and 6 bases lay between the germline ends. The CDR3 sequence is CASSGGYGYTF. The sequenced CDR3 bases are TGTGCCAGCAGCGGGGGGTATGGC.

In the case of this clone: The read finishes 3 residues shy of the CDR3 end, and the germline J gene is used to complete it. The chain links TRBV7-9 to TRBJ1-6; D is unclear. The germline V gene encodes CDR1 SEHNR and CDR2 FQNEAQ (reference sequence). V lost 1 base and J lost 10, with 8 bases in between. The CDR3 extends over 13 amino acids. CDR3 protein: CASSLEQSSPLHF. Incomplete CDR3 DNA: TGTGCCAGCAGCTTAGAACAGAGCTCACCC.

About this clone: The DNA ends 3 residues before the CDR3 does, and the rest of the CDR3 is filled in from the germline J gene. The V gene is TRBV20-1, the J gene TRBJ2-5; no firm D call. Germline values: CDR1 DFQATT, CDR2 SNEGSKA (reference sequence). The CDR3 spans 14 residues. The V end lost 3 bases, the J end lost 1 base, and 12 bases lay between the germline ends. The part of the CDR3 DNA that was read is TGCAGTGCTAGTAGATATAACAGCCAAGAGACC. Protein sequence: CSASRYNSQET. The CDR3 in full is CSASRYNSQETQYF.

The CDR3 bases that were read are TGTGCCACTTCTAAGGGGGTCGCAACTAATGAAAAA. It translates to CATSKGVATNEK. The CDR3 as a whole reads CATSKGVATNEKLFF. The chain recombines TRBV19 with TRBJ1-4, with a weak D call TRBD1 (6 bases). From the germline J gene comes the end of the CDR3, since the read stops 3 residues before it. Trimming shortened V by 10 bases and J by 0 bases, and 15 bases separated the two germline ends. Germline V gene lookup returns CDR1 LNHDA and CDR2 SQIVND (reference sequence). The CDR3 loop spans 15 amino acids.

With regard to this clone: The CDR3 end lies 3 residues beyond the end of the read and is filled in from the germline J gene. The J gene is TRBJ2-3, the V gene TRBV30, with TRBD2 identical over 14 bases. V lost 2 bases to trimming and J lost 4 bases; unmatched junction nucleotides: 11. This CDR3 region has 18 residues. Germline V gene data show CDR1 as GTSNPN and CDR2 as SVGIG (reference sequence). The CDR3 bases that were read are TGTGCCTGGAGTACCGGGACTAGCGGGGGCGCCAGGGCAGATACG. Translated, it gives CAWSTGTSGGARADT. The whole CDR3 protein is CAWSTGTSGGARADTQYF. Supplemented by reference TRBV30 and TRBJ2-3, the full variable domain reads SQTIHQWPATLVQPVGSPLSLECTVEGTSNPNLYWYRQAAGRGLQLLFYSVGIGQISSEVPQNLSASRPQDRQFILSSKKLLLSDSGFYLCAWSTGTSGGARADTQYFGPGTRLTVL.

On this clone: Sequencing ends 3 residues short of the CDR3 end; the germline J gene provides the rest. The V call is TRBV25-1, the J call TRBJ2-7; 7 nucleotides agree with TRBD2. The V and J ends lost 1 base and 2 bases, in that order; junction bases with no gene match: 5. Per the germline V gene, CDR1 is MGHDK and CDR2 is SYGVNS. This CDR3 spans 15 amino acids. CDR3 amino acids: CASSESGGSTYEQYF. The CDR3 DNA, read in part, is TGTGCCAGCAGTGAATCAGGCGGGAGCACCTACGAG.

Worth noting for this clone: The read falls 3 residues short of the CDR3 end, and the missing part is taken from the germline J gene. The chain uses TRBV4-2 and TRBJ1-6; TRBD1 aligns across 12 bases. J was trimmed by 2 bases and V by 4 bases; bases with no gene match: 3. Germline CDR1 is LGHNA and CDR2 is YNFKEQ. The CDR3 is 17 amino acids. CDR3: CASSPGTGGAYNSPLHF. The part of the CDR3 DNA that was read is TGTGCCAGCAGCCCGGGGACAGGGGGCGCCTATAATTCACCC.

A remark on this clone: The read comes to an end 3 residues before the CDR3 does, leaving the germline J gene to fill in the end. The chain is built from TRBV20-1 and TRBJ2-5; tentatively, D is TRBD1 (6 bases). V lost 6 bases to trimming and J lost 1 base, with 18 bases between them. Germline loops: CDR1 DFQATT, CDR2 SNEGSKA (reference sequence). CDR3 length: 15 amino acids. The covered CDR3 bases are TGCAGTGCCCAGGCCTTCGGACAGTCCCAAGAGACC. This translates into CSAQAFGQSQET. The whole CDR3 reads CSAQAFGQSQETQYF.

Regarding this clone: The read terminates 3 residues ahead of where the CDR3 ends, so the germline J gene completes it. This rearrangement joins TRBV7-8 to TRBJ1-5; 7 positions agree with TRBD1. CDR1 and CDR2 from the germline V gene are SGHVS and FQNEAQ. J was trimmed by 5 bases and V by 3 bases; bases with no gene match: 1. The CDR3 has 13 residues. The covered CDR3 bases are TGTGCCAGCAGCTTCCAGGGGGATCAGCCC. Translated, it gives CASSFQGDQP. The full-length CDR3 reads as CASSFQGDQPQHF. Using reference TRBV7-8 and TRBJ1-5 for the parts outside the CDR3, the full variable domain is GAGVSQSPRYKVAKRGQDVALRCDPISGHVSLFWYQQALGQGPEFLTYFQNEAQLDKSGLPSDRFFAERPEGSVSTLKIQRTQQEDSAVYLCASSFQGDQPQHFGDGTRLSIL.

Note on this clone: Read sequence stops 3 residues before the CDR3 end, and the germline J gene provides the missing end. V usage is TRBV13 and J usage is TRBJ2-3, with D perhaps matching TRBD2 (5 bases). The CDR3 is 14 amino acids. With 5 bases removed from V and 2 bases from J, the gap between germline ends came to 11 bases. Germline values: CDR1 PRHDT, CDR2 FYEKMQ (reference sequence). This CDR3 is CASSPTRITDTQYF. The part of the CDR3 DNA that was read is TGTGCCAGCAGCCCTACTAGGATCACAGATACG.

As regards this clone: The CDR3 end is not reached by the read, which stops 3 residues before it; the germline J gene fills it in. The rearrangement joins TRBV9 to TRBJ2-7; TRBD1 matches 10 bases. The CDR3 has 14 residues. The V and J ends lost 3 bases and 5 bases, in that order; junction bases with no gene match: 5. From germline, CDR1 is SGDLS and CDR2 YYNGEE. The covered CDR3 bases are TGTGCCAGCAGCGGAGGGACAGGGGTTAACGAG. It codes for CASSGGTGVNE. The CDR3, in full, reads CASSGGTGVNEQYF. Complete variable domain (other parts from reference TRBV9 and TRBJ2-7): DSGVTQTPKHLITATGQRVTLRCSPRSGDLSVYWYQQSLDQGLQFLIQYYNGEERAKGNILERFSAQQFPDLHSELNLSSLELGDSALYFCASSGGTGVNEQYFGPGTRLTVT.

CDR3 DNA (partial): TGCGCCAGCAGCTCTATCGGCGGGACAGGGGTTGTTGACGAG. Amino acids: CASSSIGGTGVVDE. The complete CDR3 protein is CASSSIGGTGVVDEQYF. This chain links TRBV5-1 with TRBJ2-7; 10 nucleotides agree with TRBD1. The read ends 3 residues shy of where the CDR3 ends; the end is completed using the germline J gene. Germline CDR1 and CDR2: SGHRS and YFSETQ. This CDR3 spans 17 amino acids. The junction had 14 bases not matched to a gene; V was cut back by 3 bases and J by 5 bases.

Concerning this clone: The CDR3 end lies 3 residues beyond the end of the read and is filled in from the germline J gene. The rearrangement joins TRBV2 to TRBJ2-5; possible D gene TRBD2, 6 bases. The germline V gene encodes CDR1 SNHLY and CDR2 FYNNEI. The CDR3 sequence is 15 residues long. The ends were cut back, 6 bases at V and 1 base at J, with 15 bases in the middle. The sequenced CDR3 bases are TGTGCCAGCAGGGGCGGGGTGCCGATCCAAGAGACC. This sequence encodes CASRGGVPIQET. The whole CDR3 sequence is CASRGGVPIQETQYF.

With respect to this clone: With the read ending 3 residues before the CDR3 end, the germline J gene is used to fill in that end. V and J are TRBV18 and TRBJ2-3, with 10 bases aligning to TRBD2. CDR3 length: 16 amino acids. Germline V gene lookup returns CDR1 KGHSH and CDR2 LQKENI. Trimming cost V 4 bases and J 6 bases; bases outside gene matches: 10. CDR3 DNA (partial): TGTGCCAGCTCACTTTCTAGCGGGAGTATTCTGGATACG. This codes for CASSLSSGSILDT. The whole CDR3 protein is CASSLSSGSILDTQYF.

A word on this clone: The observed sequence ends 3 residues before the CDR3 terminus, with the missing tail filled in from the germline J gene. This chain links TRBV19 with TRBJ1-2; 12 bases agree with TRBD1. This CDR3 has 15 amino acids. Germline V gene lookup returns CDR1 LNHDA and CDR2 SQIVND (reference sequence). The CDR3: CASSTAGTGGQGYTF. The CDR3 bases that were read are TGTGCCAGTAGTACCGCCGGGACAGGGGGCCAAGGC.

Note on this clone: The missing CDR3 end, 3 residues past where the read stops, is filled in from the germline J gene. The chain employs TRBV2 and TRBJ1-2; 7 positions agree with TRBD1. The CDR3 is 13 amino acids. Germline lookup yields CDR1 SNHLY and CDR2 FYNNEI. The CDR3 bases that were read are TGTGCCAGCGCAGGGGGTCGTTCAATGGGT. Protein sequence: CASAGGRSMG. The full-length CDR3 reads as CASAGGRSMGYTF.

With respect to this clone: The DNA ends 3 residues before the CDR3 does, and the rest of the CDR3 is filled in from the germline J gene. The genes are TRBV6-2 or TRBV6-3 and TRBJ2-4; the match to TRBD2 covers 14 bases. Germline V lookup: CDR1 MNHEY, CDR2 SVGEGT. This CDR3 comprises 17 residues. The V gene end was trimmed by 6 bases and the J gene end by 6 bases; junction bases not matched to a gene: 10. The CDR3 DNA, read in part, is TGTGCCAGCAGCCAAATCGGGACTAGCGGGGGTCTAAACATT. This encodes CASSQIGTSGGLNI. The entire CDR3 is CASSQIGTSGGLNIQYF.

As to this clone: The DNA ends 3 residues before the CDR3 does, and the rest of the CDR3 is filled in from the germline J gene. The chain combines TRBV14 with TRBJ1-4; no definite D call. Germline CDR1 reads SGHDN; CDR2 reads FVKESK. V was clipped by 4 bases and J by 0 bases, with 9 bases between them. There are 15 residues in the CDR3. CDR3 bases read: TGTGCCAGCAGCCCGCGGGCCGCAACTAATGAAAAA. The encoded protein is CASSPRAATNEK. The complete CDR3 sequence is CASSPRAATNEKLFF.

As to this clone: Read data end 3 residues before the CDR3 end; the end is taken from the germline J gene. The rearrangement joins TRBV10-1 to TRBJ2-7; 8 bases map to TRBD1. There are 15 residues in the CDR3. Germline assignment: CDR1 WNHNN and CDR2 SYGVQD (reference sequence). With 6 bases clipped from V and 4 bases from J, the junction kept 11 bases outside the gene matches. CDR3 protein: CASSPSDRGEYEQYF. Incomplete CDR3 DNA: TGCGCCAGCAGCCCCTCCGACAGGGGAGAATACGAG.

As concerns this clone: Read coverage stops 3 residues before the CDR3 terminus; the germline J gene supplies the remainder. This sequence joins TRBV6-2 or TRBV6-3 and TRBJ2-7; D remains unclear. Trimming took off 3 bases at V and 6 bases at J, with 9 bases between the two ends. The V gene's germline CDR1 is MNHEY and CDR2 SVGEGT. The CDR3 covers 12 residues. CDR3 amino acids: CASSYLFREQYF. Incomplete CDR3 DNA: TGTGCCAGCAGTTATTTGTTCCGCGAG.

A remark on this clone: The sequenced fragment ends 3 residues before the CDR3 boundary, so the rest is inferred from the germline J gene. This chain connects TRBV30 to TRBJ1-2; D is ambiguous. There are 12 residues in the CDR3. CDR1 is GTSNPN, CDR2 SVGIG, per germline (reference sequence). V lost 4 bases, J lost 0 bases, and 6 bases lay in between. The chain's CDR3 is CAWKRANYGYTF. The sequenced part of the CDR3 DNA is TGTGCCTGGAAGCGGGCTAACTATGGC.